This T cell receptor beta chain is from a study of response to subunit inactivated influenza vaccine. TCRdb re-derived calls from the RT-PCR reads in MiXCR, one entry per CDR3 protein. Among some 570,000 distinct CDR3 sequences listed, approximately 11% were seen once. Germline V lookup: CDR1 MDHEN, CDR2 SYDVKM. V was clipped by 5 bases and J by 7 bases, with 15 bases between them. The CDR3 totals 14 residues. These data were also filed under a second study, of T cells expressing NK-cell markers. That paper states: Template switching by 5'RACE with UMIs generated the TCR beta cDNA.

The sample was PBMCs from blood, taken on the day of vaccination. This clonotype originated in a middle-aged man who received an inactivated influenza vaccine. The genes are TRBV28 and TRBJ1-3; no definite D call. CDR3 loop: CASSRRGSVNTIYF. The DNA of the CDR3 is TGTGCCAGCAGTCGTAGAGGGTCGGTGAACACCATATATTTT.